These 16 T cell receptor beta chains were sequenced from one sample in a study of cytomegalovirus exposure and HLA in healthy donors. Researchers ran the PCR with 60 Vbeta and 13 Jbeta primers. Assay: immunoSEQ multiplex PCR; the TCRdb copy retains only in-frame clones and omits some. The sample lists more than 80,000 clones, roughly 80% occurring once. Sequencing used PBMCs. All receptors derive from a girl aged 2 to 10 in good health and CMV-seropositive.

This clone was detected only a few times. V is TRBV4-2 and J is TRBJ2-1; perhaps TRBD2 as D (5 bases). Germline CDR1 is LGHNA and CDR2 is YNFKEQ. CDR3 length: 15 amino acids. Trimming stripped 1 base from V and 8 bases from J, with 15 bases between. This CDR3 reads CASSQVADYTDEQFF. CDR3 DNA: TGTGCCAGCAGCCAAGTTGCCGACTACACCGATGAGCAGTTCTTC.

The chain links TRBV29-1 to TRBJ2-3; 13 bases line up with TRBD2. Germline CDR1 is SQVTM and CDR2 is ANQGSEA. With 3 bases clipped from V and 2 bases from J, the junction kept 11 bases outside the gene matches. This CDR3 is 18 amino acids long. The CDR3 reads CSVDLTGTSGDFTDTQYF. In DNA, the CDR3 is TGCAGCGTTGACCTTACCGGGACTAGCGGGGATTTCACAGATACGCAGTATTTT.

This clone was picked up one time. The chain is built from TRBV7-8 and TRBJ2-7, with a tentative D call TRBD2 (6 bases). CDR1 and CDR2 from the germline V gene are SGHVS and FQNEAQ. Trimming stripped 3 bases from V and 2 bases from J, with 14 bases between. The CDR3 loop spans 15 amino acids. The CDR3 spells CASSFASGVTYEQYF. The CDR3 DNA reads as TGTGCCAGCAGCTTTGCTTCGGGAGTAACCTACGAGCAGTACTTC.

Here the CDR3 reads CASSLGGVRGETQYF. The CDR3 DNA is TGTGCCAGCAGCTTGGGGGGGGTGAGAGGAGAGACCCAGTACTTC. The rearrangement uses TRBV5-6 and TRBJ2-5, with D perhaps matching TRBD2 (6 bases). From germline, CDR1 is SGHDT and CDR2 YYEEEE. Deletions cut 0 bases from V and 4 bases from J, with 13 bases between. The CDR3 runs to 15 residues.

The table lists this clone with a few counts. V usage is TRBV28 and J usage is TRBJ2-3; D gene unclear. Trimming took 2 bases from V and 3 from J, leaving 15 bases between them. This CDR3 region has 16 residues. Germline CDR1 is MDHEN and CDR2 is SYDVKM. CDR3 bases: TGTGCCAGCAGTTTAGAATATGGAGCTTGGACAGATACGCAGTATTTT. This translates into CASSLEYGAWTDTQYF.

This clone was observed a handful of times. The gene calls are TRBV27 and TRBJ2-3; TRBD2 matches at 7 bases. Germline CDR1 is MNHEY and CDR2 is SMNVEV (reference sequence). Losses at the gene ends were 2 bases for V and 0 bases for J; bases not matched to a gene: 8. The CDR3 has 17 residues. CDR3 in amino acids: CASSLGQGLVSTDTQYF. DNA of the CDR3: TGTGCCAGCAGTTTAGGACAAGGACTAGTGAGCACAGATACGCAGTATTTT.

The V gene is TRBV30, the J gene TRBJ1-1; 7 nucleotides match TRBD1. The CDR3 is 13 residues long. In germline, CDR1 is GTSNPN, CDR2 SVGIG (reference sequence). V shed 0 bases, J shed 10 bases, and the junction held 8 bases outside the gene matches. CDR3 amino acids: CAWSVQGDIGAFF. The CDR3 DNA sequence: TGTGCCTGGAGTGTCCAGGGGGATATAGGAGCTTTCTTT.

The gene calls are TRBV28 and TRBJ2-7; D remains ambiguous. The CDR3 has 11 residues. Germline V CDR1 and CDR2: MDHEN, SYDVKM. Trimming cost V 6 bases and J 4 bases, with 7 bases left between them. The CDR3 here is CASRSRYEQYF. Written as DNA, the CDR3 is TGTGCCAGCAGAAGTCGGTACGAGCAGTACTTC.

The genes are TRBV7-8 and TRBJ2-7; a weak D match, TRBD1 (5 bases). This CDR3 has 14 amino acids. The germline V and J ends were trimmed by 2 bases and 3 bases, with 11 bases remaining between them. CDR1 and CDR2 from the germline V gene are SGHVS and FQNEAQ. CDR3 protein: CASSLQGGGYEQYF. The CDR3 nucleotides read TGTGCCAGCAGCTTACAGGGCGGCGGCTACGAGCAGTACTTC.

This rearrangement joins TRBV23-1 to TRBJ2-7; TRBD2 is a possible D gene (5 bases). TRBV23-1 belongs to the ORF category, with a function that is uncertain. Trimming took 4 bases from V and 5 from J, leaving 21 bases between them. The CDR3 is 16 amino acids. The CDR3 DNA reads TGCGCCAGCAGTCCACTTCCTCCCCCGGTAGCGAACGAGCAGTACTTC. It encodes CASSPLPPPVANEQYF.

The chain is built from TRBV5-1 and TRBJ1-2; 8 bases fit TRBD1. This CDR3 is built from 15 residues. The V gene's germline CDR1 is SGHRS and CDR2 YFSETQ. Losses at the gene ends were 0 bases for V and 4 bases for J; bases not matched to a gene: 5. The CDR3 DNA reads TGCGCCAGCAGCTTGGAACCCGACAGGGGCTATGGCTACACCTTC. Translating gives CASSLEPDRGYGYTF.

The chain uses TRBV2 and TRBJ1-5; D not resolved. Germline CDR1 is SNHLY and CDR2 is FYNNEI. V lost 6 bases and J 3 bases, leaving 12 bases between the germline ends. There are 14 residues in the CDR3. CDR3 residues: CASSRDMYNQPQHF. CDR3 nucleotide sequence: TGTGCCAGCAGCCGCGACATGTACAATCAGCCCCAGCATTTT.

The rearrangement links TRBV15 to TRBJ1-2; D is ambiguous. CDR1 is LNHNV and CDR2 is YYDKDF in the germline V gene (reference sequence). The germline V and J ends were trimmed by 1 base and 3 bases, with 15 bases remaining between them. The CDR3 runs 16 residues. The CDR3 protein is CATSRVHSGVYYGYTF. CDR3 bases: TGTGCCACCAGCAGAGTACACAGCGGGGTGTACTATGGCTACACCTTC.

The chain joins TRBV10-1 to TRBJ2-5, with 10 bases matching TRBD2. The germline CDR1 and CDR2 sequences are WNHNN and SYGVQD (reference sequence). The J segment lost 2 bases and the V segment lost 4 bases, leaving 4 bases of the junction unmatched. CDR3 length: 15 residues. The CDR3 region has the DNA TGCGCCAGCAGTGCGGGGACTAGCGTACAAGAGACCCAGTACTTC. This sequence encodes CASSAGTSVQETQYF.

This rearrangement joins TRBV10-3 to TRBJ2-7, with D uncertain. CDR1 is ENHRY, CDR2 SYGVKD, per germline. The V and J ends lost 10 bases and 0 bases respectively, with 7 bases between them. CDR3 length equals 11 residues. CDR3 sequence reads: CATSNSYEQYF. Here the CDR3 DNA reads TGTGCCACGAGCAACTCCTACGAGCAGTACTTC.

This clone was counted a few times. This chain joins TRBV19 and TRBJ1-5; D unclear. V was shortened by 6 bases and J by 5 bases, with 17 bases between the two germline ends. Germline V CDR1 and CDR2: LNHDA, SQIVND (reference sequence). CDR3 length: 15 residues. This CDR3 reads CASSRSEEGHQPQHF. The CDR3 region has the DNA TGTGCCAGTAGCCGTTCGGAGGAGGGTCATCAGCCCCAGCATTTT.